Presented here are 27 T cell receptor beta chains from one specimen sequenced in a study of shared clonotypes between healthy human individuals. TCRdb keeps only in-frame clones here, not all; method: immunoSEQ multiplex PCR. The sample includes about 380,000 clones, 96% seen only once; the top ten take 0.25% to 0.35%. The sample taken for sequencing was memory CD8+ T cells sorted from blood. Specified subset: CD45RO+ cells pooled with CCR7-negative TemRA cells. Receptors originate from a man aged 25-45 years in good health.

This chain joins TRBV29-1 and TRBJ2-2; 8 bases align to TRBD1. Germline V CDR1 and CDR2: SQVTM, ANQGSEA. V trimming: 4 bases; J trimming: 4 bases; junction bases outside the gene matches: 8. This CDR3 has 15 residues. CDR3 residues: CSVGWDRFLTGELFF. CDR3 in DNA: TGCAGCGTTGGATGGGACAGGTTCCTCACCGGGGAGCTGTTTTTT.

The rearrangement uses TRBV2 and TRBJ1-2, with 8 nucleotides matching TRBD1. CDR1 is SNHLY, CDR2 FYNNEI, per germline. V trimming: 10 bases; J trimming: 6 bases; junction bases outside the gene matches: 7. The CDR3 has 12 residues. The CDR3 DNA is TGTGCCAACTTCAGGGGGCGCGATGGCTACACCTTC. This sequence encodes CANFRGRDGYTF.

This clone was picked up one time. This sequence joins TRBV11-2 and TRBJ2-3; D not certain. V lost 0 bases to trimming and J lost 8 bases, with 9 bases between them. The CDR3 runs to 13 residues. The germline V gene encodes CDR1 SGHAT and CDR2 FQNNGV. In DNA form, the CDR3 reads TGTGCCAGCAGCTTAGATCCGGAAGGTACGCAGTATTTT. Protein product: CASSLDPEGTQYF.

The CDR3, as DNA: TGTGCCATCAGTGTGGGGAATCGGACCCAGTACTTC. This encodes CAISVGNRTQYF. The chain couples TRBV10-3 to TRBJ2-5; D gene unclear. Per germline, CDR1 ENHRY and CDR2 SYGVKD. This CDR3 spans 12 amino acids. V gave up 4 bases and J gave up 7 bases, with 10 bases separating them.

The chain is built from TRBV28 and TRBJ1-5; possible D gene TRBD1, 6 bases. Germline lookup yields CDR1 MDHEN and CDR2 SYDVKM. The CDR3 sequence is 14 residues long. V was trimmed by 5 bases and J by 5 bases, leaving 13 bases between them. The CDR3, as DNA: TGTGCCAGCAGTCACCCCTGGACAGATCAGCCCCAGCATTTT. This translates into CASSHPWTDQPQHF.

The chain couples TRBV5-5 to TRBJ2-2; 11 nucleotides line up with TRBD2. Germline CDR1 and CDR2: SGHKS and YYEKEE (reference sequence). The J segment lost 6 bases and the V segment lost 2 bases, leaving 6 bases of the junction unmatched. This CDR3 has 16 amino acids. CDR3 in amino acids: CASSLGQTSGAGELFF. As DNA, the CDR3 is TGTGCCAGCAGCTTAGGACAGACTAGCGGGGCCGGGGAGCTGTTTTTT.

The J gene is TRBJ1-2, the V gene TRBV16, with unresolved D. This CDR3 region has 13 residues. Germline-derived CDR1 and CDR2 are KGHSY and FQNENV. Trimming removed 1 base at V and 4 bases at J, with 7 bases between. CDR3 sequence reads: CASSQLIVYGYTF. CDR3 DNA: TGTGCCAGCAGCCAATTAATTGTCTATGGCTACACCTTC.

The chain has TRBV5-6 and TRBJ1-1; D unresolved. Germline CDR1 is SGHDT and CDR2 is YYEEEE. This CDR3 has 13 residues. V gave up 6 bases and J gave up 3 bases, with 12 bases separating them. The CDR3 here is CASKGRADTEAFF. CDR3 nucleotide sequence: TGTGCCAGCAAAGGGCGTGCGGACACTGAAGCTTTCTTT.

V gene TRBV27 combines with J gene TRBJ1-4; TRBD1 matches at 8 bases. Looked up from germline, CDR1 is MNHEY and CDR2 is SMNVEV (reference sequence). The trim removed 6 bases at V and 8 bases at J, leaving 8 bases unmatched. The CDR3 extends over 14 amino acids. The CDR3 coding sequence is TGTGCCAGCAGCCGCGACAGGGGAGACGAAAAACTGTTTTTT. It yields the protein CASSRDRGDEKLFF.

The rearrangement joins TRBV20-1 to TRBJ2-1, with D tentatively TRBD1 or TRBD2 (5 bases each). Germline V CDR1 and CDR2: DFQATT, SNEGSKA (reference sequence). The V end was cut by 4 bases, the J end by 11 bases, with 9 bases between. CDR3 size: 10 residues. CDR3 nucleotide sequence: TGCAGTGCTAAAGGGACCCAGCAGTTCTTC. It codes for CSAKGTQQFF.

The chain links TRBV9 to TRBJ1-3; TRBD1 matches 7 bases. CDR3 length: 18 residues. Germline values: CDR1 SGDLS, CDR2 YYNGEE. V was clipped by 4 bases and J by 0 bases; unmatched bases: 13. The CDR3 loop reads CASSSGTVSSHSGNTIYF. Written as DNA, the CDR3 is TGTGCCAGCAGCTCCGGGACAGTGTCCTCCCACTCTGGAAACACCATATATTTT.

This chain joins TRBV4-1 and TRBJ1-5; D remains ambiguous. The V gene's germline CDR1 is MGHRA and CDR2 YSYEKL. Trimming took 0 bases from V and 7 from J, leaving 10 bases between them. The CDR3 length is 14 residues. CDR3 sequence (DNA): TGCGCCAGCAGCCAAGATACAGCCTTGCAGCCCCAGCATTTT. Protein: CASSQDTALQPQHF.

The gene calls are TRBV25-1 and TRBJ2-7, with D maybe TRBD1 (5 bases). The V and J ends lost 2 bases and 3 bases respectively, with 11 bases between them. Germline V CDR1 and CDR2: MGHDK, SYGVNS. The CDR3 has 14 residues. CDR3 nucleotides: TGTGCCAGCAGTGAAGGTACAGGATTCTACGAGCAGTACTTC. This gives the protein CASSEGTGFYEQYF.

The chain couples TRBV19 to TRBJ2-7, with D possibly TRBD2 on 5 matching bases. Germline V gene data show CDR1 as LNHDA and CDR2 as SQIVND (reference sequence). The CDR3 runs to 16 residues. V lost 1 base and J 0 bases, leaving 13 bases between the germline ends. Written as DNA, the CDR3 is TGTGCCAGTAGTATAGGGAGGCGGACGAGCTCCTACGAGCAGTACTTC. Translated, it gives CASSIGRRTSSYEQYF.

The chain employs TRBV5-4 and TRBJ2-5; no firm D call. From germline, CDR1 is SGHNT and CDR2 YYREEE (reference sequence). Trimming removed 0 bases from V and 5 bases from J, with 8 bases in between. CDR3 size: 13 residues. The CDR3 protein is CASSLDLVETQYF. As DNA, the CDR3 is TGTGCCAGCAGCTTGGATTTAGTTGAGACCCAGTACTTC.

This rearrangement joins TRBV29-1 to TRBJ2-1; tentative D call: TRBD2 (5 bases). In germline, CDR1 is SQVTM, CDR2 ANQGSEA. The CDR3 sequence is 12 residues long. V dropped 1 base and J dropped 8 bases, with 9 bases sitting between them. CDR3 loop: CSVEGRADEQFF. CDR3 sequence (DNA): TGCAGCGTTGAAGGTAGAGCGGATGAGCAGTTCTTC.

The chain has TRBV28 and TRBJ2-2; D possibly matches TRBD1 or TRBD2 (5 bases each). V lost 2 bases and J 0 bases, leaving 7 bases between the germline ends. Per the germline V gene, CDR1 is MDHEN and CDR2 is SYDVKM. This CDR3 region has 15 residues. CDR3 nucleotides: TGTGCCAGCAGTTTAGGGGGAGCGAACACCGGGGAGCTGTTTTTT. It translates to CASSLGGANTGELFF.

This clone was counted once. This chain connects TRBV6-5 to TRBJ2-3; the D is unclear. CDR3 length: 11 residues. Deletions cut 10 bases from V and 0 bases from J, with 5 bases between. The germline V gene encodes CDR1 MNHEY and CDR2 SVGAGI. The CDR3 is CATGSTDTQYF. The CDR3 nucleotides are TGTGCCACCGGGAGCACAGATACGCAGTATTTT.

The rearrangement joins TRBV19 to TRBJ2-3; D is perhaps TRBD2 (6 bases). The V gene lost 2 bases and the J gene lost 4 bases, with 13 bases spanning the gap. Germline V lookup: CDR1 LNHDA, CDR2 SQIVND (reference sequence). CDR3 length: 15 residues. The CDR3 protein is CASSITTGASDTQYF. In nucleotides, the CDR3 is TGTGCCAGTAGTATAACCACGGGAGCTTCAGATACGCAGTATTTT.

The chain is built from TRBV9 and TRBJ2-1; D is uncertain. This CDR3 contains 12 residues. The V gene lost 1 base and the J gene lost 5 bases, with 4 bases spanning the gap. Germline CDR1 SGDLS, CDR2 YYNGEE. This CDR3 reads CASSVPDNEQFF. The CDR3 bases are TGTGCCAGCAGCGTACCCGACAATGAGCAGTTCTTC.

The chain employs TRBV2 and TRBJ1-3; D gene uncertain. Germline-derived CDR1 and CDR2 are SNHLY and FYNNEI. The CDR3 contains 16 residues. V was shortened by 6 bases and J by 1 base, with 16 bases between the two germline ends. The CDR3 DNA reads TGTGCCAGCAGCCTTCGGGCAGGAGGATCTGGAAACACCATATATTTT. Encoded protein: CASSLRAGGSGNTIYF.

CDR3: CASRGTLNTEAFF. The CDR3 DNA reads TGTGCCAGCAGGGGGACATTGAACACTGAAGCTTTCTTT. The chain combines TRBV25-1 with TRBJ1-1, with D perhaps matching TRBD1 (6 bases). This CDR3 has 13 residues. Looked up from germline, CDR1 is MGHDK and CDR2 is SYGVNS. V was pared by 6 bases and J by 0 bases, with 8 bases between.

The chain couples TRBV6-1 to TRBJ2-7; a weak D match, TRBD2 (5 bases). Germline CDR1 and CDR2: MNHNS and SASEGT. The V end lost 1 base, the J end lost 3 bases, and 7 bases lay between the germline ends. The CDR3 is 13 amino acids. The CDR3 loop reads CASSEEGGYEQYF. As DNA, the CDR3 is TGTGCCAGCAGTGAAGAAGGAGGCTACGAGCAGTACTTC.

This chain links TRBV30 with TRBJ2-7, with D unresolved. The germline V gene encodes CDR1 GTSNPN and CDR2 SVGIG (reference sequence). The CDR3 runs to 11 residues. Deletions cut 2 bases from V and 2 bases from J, with 4 bases between. The DNA of the CDR3 is TGTGCCTGGAGTTTCACCTACGAGCAGTACTTC. Protein sequence: CAWSFTYEQYF.

The chain uses TRBV10-3 and TRBJ2-7, with 9 nucleotides matching TRBD2. The germline V gene encodes CDR1 ENHRY and CDR2 SYGVKD. The CDR3 consists of 12 residues. V was pared by 8 bases and J by 4 bases, with 3 bases of the junction left unmatched. The DNA for the CDR3 is TGTGCCATCCGGCGGGAGGGTTACGAGCAGTACTTC. As protein: CAIRREGYEQYF.

The gene calls are TRBV4-2 and TRBJ2-5, with TRBD2 matching 12 bases. The CDR3 contains 17 residues. J gave up 5 bases and V 0 bases, and 7 bases lay outside the gene matches. Germline values: CDR1 LGHNA, CDR2 YNFKEQ. The CDR3: CASSQDRLAGVRETQYF. CDR3 nucleotide sequence: TGTGCCAGCAGCCAAGATAGACTAGCGGGGGTCCGGGAGACCCAGTACTTC.

The J gene is TRBJ2-5, the V gene TRBV5-1; no reliable D call. Germline V CDR1 and CDR2: SGHRS, YFSETQ. The CDR3 runs 15 residues. V was trimmed by 1 base and J by 1 base, leaving 11 bases between them. This CDR3 is CASSLSAGIQETQYF. CDR3 DNA sequence: TGCGCCAGCAGCTTGTCGGCAGGCATCCAAGAGACCCAGTACTTC. Full variable domain (rest looked up from reference TRBV5-1 and TRBJ2-5): KAGVTQTPRYLIKTRGQQVTLSCSPISGHRSVSWYQQTPGQGLQFLFEYFSETQRNKGNFPGRFSGRQFSNSRSEMNVSTLELGDSALYLCASSLSAGIQETQYFGPGTRLLVL.